Each of the 8 T cell receptor beta chains below was sequenced from the same sample in a study of graft-versus-host responses after intestinal transplantation. Sequencing used immunoSEQ multiplex PCR; TCRdb keeps in-frame clones, though not all of them. Here the sample spans tens of thousands of clones, roughly 93% being singletons. Antigens of these TCRs are unknown. The sequencing here drew on unstimulated CD4+ T cells sorted from spleen or lymph node cells, taken before transplant. These TCRs come from a human donor who was the organ donor for an intestinal transplant.

The chain has TRBV5-1 and TRBJ2-1; TRBD1 matches at 7 bases. Germline V gene sequence: CDR1 SGHRS, CDR2 YFSETQ. The CDR3 has 13 amino acids. V shed 4 bases, J shed 7 bases, and the junction held 5 bases outside the gene matches. CDR3 amino acids: CASSLGTANEQFF. DNA for the CDR3: TGCGCCAGCAGCCTCGGGACAGCGAATGAGCAGTTCTTC. Together with reference TRBV5-1 and TRBJ2-1, the CDR3 gives the full variable domain: KAGVTQTPRYLIKTRGQQVTLSCSPISGHRSVSWYQQTPGQGLQFLFEYFSETQRNKGNFPGRFSGRQFSNSRSEMNVSTLELGDSALYLCASSLGTANEQFFGPGTRLTVL.

The chain has TRBV15 and TRBJ1-5; no definite D call. V gave up 3 bases and J gave up 4 bases, with 16 bases separating them. This CDR3 has 16 residues. In germline, CDR1 is LNHNV, CDR2 YYDKDF (reference sequence). Written as DNA, the CDR3 is TGTGCCACCAGCAGTTTAGTGATGGCGAGTAATCAGCCCCAGCATTTT. This codes for CATSSLVMASNQPQHF. Full variable domain (remainder filled in from reference TRBV15 and TRBJ1-5): DAMVIQNPRYQVTQFGKPVTLSCSQTLNHNVMYWYQQKSSQAPKLLFHYYDKDFNNEADTPDNFQSRRPNTSFCFLDIRSPGLGDTAMYLCATSSLVMASNQPQHFGDGTRLSIL.

About this clone: The same CDR3 arises from other DNA sequences in this sample as well. V and J are TRBV19 and TRBJ2-3, with no clear D. In germline, CDR1 is LNHDA, CDR2 SQIVND (reference sequence). The CDR3 length is 12 residues. V shed 4 bases and J shed 2 bases, with 4 bases lying between them. The CDR3 region is CASSTYTDTQYF. The CDR3 nucleotides read TGTGCCAGTAGTACCTACACAGATACGCAGTATTTT. Supplemented by reference TRBV19 and TRBJ2-3, the full variable domain reads DGGITQSPKYLFRKEGQNVTLSCEQNLNHDAMYWYRQDPGQGLRLIYYSQIVNDFQKGDIAEGYSVSREKKESFPLTVTSAQKNPTAFYLCASSTYTDTQYFGPGTRLTVL.

This chain joins TRBV6-1 and TRBJ1-6; D uncertain. Per the germline V gene, CDR1 is MNHNS and CDR2 is SASEGT. The CDR3 covers 12 residues. Trimming stripped 7 bases from V and 8 bases from J, with 9 bases between. CDR3 bases: TGTGCCAGCACTCGGGGATATTCACCCCTCCACTTT. Its protein is CASTRGYSPLHF.

There are a few counts of this clone. DNA of the CDR3: TGTGCCAGCAGCTTAGACCCTTTTAACTATGGCTACACCTTC. Translated, it gives CASSLDPFNYGYTF. The V and J genes are TRBV11-1 and TRBJ1-2; no firm D call. V was clipped by 1 base and J by 1 base, with 7 bases between them. The CDR3 is 14 amino acids. Germline CDR1 SGHAT, CDR2 FQDESV (reference sequence).

The rearrangement links TRBV10-3 to TRBJ1-2; 7 nucleotides match TRBD1. CDR1 ENHRY and CDR2 SYGVKD come from the germline V gene. The CDR3 is made up of 14 amino acids. V lost 5 bases to trimming and J lost 0 bases; unmatched junction nucleotides: 3. CDR3 protein: CAISPGQSNYGYTF. CDR3 DNA: TGTGCCATCAGTCCGGGACAGTCTAACTATGGCTACACCTTC.

This chain joins TRBV6-5 and TRBJ2-1; no firm D call. CDR1 is MNHEY and CDR2 is SVGAGI in the germline V gene. The length of the CDR3 is 9 residues. The V gene lost 7 bases and the J gene lost 13 bases, with 8 bases spanning the gap. The CDR3 loop is CASTESQFF. In nucleotides, the CDR3 is TGTGCCAGCACCGAGAGCCAGTTCTTC.

This clone was detected only a few times. J is TRBJ2-1 and V is TRBV4-1; D is uncertain. The germline V gene has CDR1 MGHRA and CDR2 YSYEKL. CDR3 length equals 18 residues. V was clipped by 0 bases and J by 2 bases, with 17 bases between them. In DNA form, the CDR3 reads TGCGCCAGCAGCCAAGATCCCACAACAATCCGGCCCTACAATGAGCAGTTCTTC. Translated, it gives CASSQDPTTIRPYNEQFF.